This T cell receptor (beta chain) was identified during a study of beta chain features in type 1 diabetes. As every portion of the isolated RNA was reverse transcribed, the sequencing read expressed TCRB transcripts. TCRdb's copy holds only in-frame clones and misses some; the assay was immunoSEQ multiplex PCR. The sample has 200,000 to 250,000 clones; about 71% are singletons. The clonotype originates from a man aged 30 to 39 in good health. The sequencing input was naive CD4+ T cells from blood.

CDR3 coding DNA: TGTGCCTGGAGTCCCCGCCAGTTGTTCACAGATACGCAGTATTTT. This encodes CAWSPRQLFTDTQYF. This chain joins TRBV30 and TRBJ2-3; D gene ambiguous. CDR1 is GTSNPN, CDR2 SVGIG, per germline (reference sequence). This CDR3 has 15 residues. V lost 2 bases to trimming and J lost 2 bases, with 14 bases between them.